These 25 T cell receptor beta chains were all obtained from the same sample, sequenced in a study of cytomegalovirus exposure and HLA in healthy donors. Primers included in the PCR were 60 Vbeta and 13 Jbeta primers. Method: immunoSEQ multiplex PCR; TCRdb's copy keeps in-frame clones and lacks some. The sample comprises over 90,000 clones, under 65% of which are singletons, and around 3.5% rests with the top ten. The source material was PBMCs. These receptors all come from a man aged 60-69 years in good health and CMV-seronegative.

The V call is TRBV9, the J call TRBJ2-1, with TRBD1 identical over 9 bases. V dropped 4 bases and J dropped 6; count of bases not matched to a gene: 5. Looked up from germline, CDR1 is SGDLS and CDR2 is YYNGEE. The length of the CDR3 is 14 residues. CDR3 in amino acids: CASSKGQGINEQFF. The CDR3 DNA is TGTGCCAGCAGCAAAGGACAGGGGATCAATGAGCAGTTCTTC.

The chain is built from TRBV13 and TRBJ2-1, with TRBD2 as a possible D gene (5 bases). Trimming pared 8 bases from V and 6 bases from J, leaving 20 bases between. The CDR3 has 15 residues. Germline assignment: CDR1 PRHDT and CDR2 FYEKMQ (reference sequence). CDR3 sequence reads: CASPSPSGSRNEQFF. CDR3 bases: TGTGCCAGCCCCTCGCCGAGCGGTAGTCGCAATGAGCAGTTCTTC.

V and J are TRBV7-2 and TRBJ2-5; TRBD2 is a possible D gene (5 bases). TRBJ2-7 matches the DNA end more closely, so the J call is doubtful. CDR1 and CDR2 from the germline V gene are SGHTA and FQGNSA. CDR3 length: 16 amino acids. The CDR3 spells CASSLAGLGLEDEQYF. The CDR3 nucleotides read TGTGCCAGCAGCTTAGCTGGGCTGGGTCTGGAGGACGAGCAGTACTTC.

The genes are TRBV13 and TRBJ1-3; D perhaps matches TRBD1 (6 bases). Deletions cut 3 bases from V and 10 bases from J, with 13 bases between. The V gene's germline CDR1 is PRHDT and CDR2 FYEKMQ (reference sequence). The CDR3 is 13 residues long. In DNA, the CDR3 is TGTGCCAGCAGCTTCAGGGGTACCTGGACCATATATTTT. Its translation: CASSFRGTWTIYF. Drawing the rest from reference TRBV13 and TRBJ1-3, the complete variable domain is AAGVIQSPRHLIKEKRETATLKCYPIPRHDTVYWYQQGPGQDPQFLISFYEKMQSDKGSIPDRFSAQQFSDYHSELNMSSLELGDSALYFCASSFRGTWTIYFGEGSWLTVV.

This clone occurred a few times. The chain recombines TRBV5-6 with TRBJ2-3; a weak D match, TRBD1 (6 bases). V gave up 0 bases and J gave up 4 bases, with 18 bases separating them. The length of the CDR3 is 17 residues. Germline V gene data show CDR1 as SGHDT and CDR2 as YYEEEE. The CDR3 DNA follows: TGTGCCAGCAGCTTGGGGGGGCGAGGTGTGCGGGCAGATACGCAGTATTTT. Translating it yields CASSLGGRGVRADTQYF.

This clone came up once. The rearrangement uses TRBV19 and TRBJ2-5; a weak D match, TRBD2 (5 bases). Germline assignment: CDR1 LNHDA and CDR2 SQIVND (reference sequence). V was pared by 3 bases and J by 1 base, with 9 bases between. CDR3 length: 14 amino acids. The DNA for the CDR3 is TGTGCCAGTAGTATGTTGGGGAGCCAAGAGACCCAGTACTTC. Amino acid sequence: CASSMLGSQETQYF.

V is TRBV6-5 and J is TRBJ1-5, with a weak D call TRBD1 (6 bases). V lost 7 bases, J lost 4 bases, and 11 bases lay in between. In germline, CDR1 is MNHEY, CDR2 SVGAGI. CDR3 length: 13 residues. The CDR3 DNA follows: TGTGCCAGCACGGGGGGCCAGAATCAGCCCCAGCATTTT. Amino acids: CASTGGQNQPQHF.

This clone has a handful of counts. The V gene is TRBV5-1, the J gene TRBJ2-1; weak D call: TRBD1 (6 bases). The CDR3 has 14 amino acids. The germline V gene encodes CDR1 SGHRS and CDR2 YFSETQ. Trimming shortened V by 0 bases and J by 2 bases, and 6 bases separated the two germline ends. The CDR3 here is CASSLGTAYNEQFF. CDR3 in DNA: TGCGCCAGCAGCTTGGGGACAGCCTACAATGAGCAGTTCTTC.

This chain connects TRBV7-6 to TRBJ2-3; a possible D gene is TRBD2 (8 bases). Germline assignment: CDR1 SGHVS and CDR2 FNYEAQ. The CDR3 has 15 residues. V was trimmed by 5 bases and J by 2 bases, leaving 14 bases between them. For the CDR3, the DNA is TGTGCCAGCAGCCCGGGGGGGACAGACACAGATACGCAGTATTTT. Residues: CASSPGGTDTDTQYF.

J is TRBJ1-4 and V is TRBV5-4; 12 positions match TRBD1. The germline V gene encodes CDR1 SGHNT and CDR2 YYREEE (reference sequence). V lost 3 bases, J lost 0 bases, and 6 bases stayed unmatched. The CDR3 is 18 amino acids. The CDR3 sequence is CASSWGDRGPSTNEKLFF. DNA of the CDR3: TGTGCCAGCAGCTGGGGGGACAGGGGGCCCTCAACTAATGAAAAACTGTTTTTT. Filled out from reference TRBV5-4 and TRBJ1-4, the complete variable domain reads ETGVTQSPTHLIKTRGQQVTLRCSSQSGHNTVSWYQQALGQGPQFIFQYYREEENGRGNFPPRFSGLQFPNYSSELNVNALELDDSALYLCASSWGDRGPSTNEKLFFGSGTQLSVL.

This clone was seen only a few times. V usage is TRBV19 and J usage is TRBJ1-5; TRBD1 is a possible D gene (6 bases). This CDR3 region has 14 residues. CDR1 and CDR2 (germline): LNHDA, SQIVND (reference sequence). V was pared by 7 bases and J by 6 bases, with 16 bases between. CDR3 DNA: TGTGCCAGTAAGTTAGCACAGGGTAGTCAGCCCCAGCATTTT. This translates into CASKLAQGSQPQHF.

The sample holds a few counts of this clone. This rearrangement joins TRBV9 to TRBJ1-1; D gene unclear. The CDR3 contains 15 residues. V dropped 0 bases and J dropped 0 bases, with 9 bases sitting between them. The V gene's germline CDR1 is SGDLS and CDR2 YYNGEE. This chain's CDR3 is CASSVGGIMNTEAFF. In DNA form, the CDR3 reads TGTGCCAGCAGCGTAGGAGGCATCATGAACACTGAAGCTTTCTTT.

V is TRBV7-3 and J is TRBJ2-1, with D perhaps matching TRBD1 (6 bases). Trimming removed 2 bases from V and 11 bases from J, with 16 bases in between. Germline loops: CDR1 SGHTA, CDR2 FQGTGA. CDR3 length: 14 residues. DNA of the CDR3: TGTGCCAGCAGCTTACACCGGGACACTTTAAAGCAGTTCTTC. It encodes CASSLHRDTLKQFF.

The J gene is TRBJ1-2, the V gene TRBV11-2, with D unresolved. This CDR3 contains 15 residues. Trimming took off 4 bases at V and 0 bases at J, with 12 bases between the two ends. CDR1 is SGHAT, CDR2 FQNNGV, per germline. The CDR3 reads CASSSLESPNYGYTF. The CDR3 DNA reads as TGTGCCAGCAGCTCCCTAGAGAGTCCTAACTATGGCTACACCTTC.

A single count supports this clone. This chain uses TRBV19 with TRBJ1-4; D unclear. The CDR3 consists of 14 residues. V lost 6 bases and J lost 7, with 15 bases in between. From germline, CDR1 is LNHDA and CDR2 SQIVND (reference sequence). CDR3 sequence (DNA): TGTGCCAGTAGCCGCGGTAGCTTTGGTGAAAAACTGTTTTTT. This sequence encodes CASSRGSFGEKLFF.

This chain joins TRBV11-3 and TRBJ2-7, with a tentative D call TRBD2 (5 bases). V shed 5 bases and J shed 3 bases, with 11 bases lying between them. Germline lookup yields CDR1 SGHNT and CDR2 YENEEA. This CDR3 region has 13 residues. The CDR3 protein is CASSPSSYYEQYF. The CDR3 DNA sequence: TGTGCCAGCAGCCCCTCTAGCTACTACGAGCAGTACTTC. Full variable domain (missing parts from reference TRBV11-3 and TRBJ2-7): EAGVVQSPRYKIIEKKQPVAFWCNPISGHNTLYWYLQNLGQGPELLIRYENEEAVDDSQLPKDRFSAERLKGVDSTLKIQPAELGDSAVYLCASSPSSYYEQYFGPGTRLTVT.

This chain connects TRBV5-1 to TRBJ2-7, with 8 bases identical to TRBD1. The CDR3 covers 14 residues. Germline V gene lookup returns CDR1 SGHRS and CDR2 YFSETQ. V dropped 4 bases and J dropped 5; count of bases not matched to a gene: 8. The CDR3 is CASSVGTGGHEQYF. In DNA, the CDR3 is TGCGCCAGCAGCGTTGGGACAGGCGGGCACGAGCAGTACTTC.

This clone occurred once. The V gene is TRBV9, the J gene TRBJ1-2; D is undetermined. The CDR3 runs to 13 residues. V was trimmed by 4 bases and J by 8 bases, leaving 15 bases between them. Per the germline V gene, CDR1 is SGDLS and CDR2 is YYNGEE. Here the CDR3 reads CASSPRAESGYTF. The CDR3 DNA reads TGTGCCAGCAGCCCGAGGGCAGAATCGGGCTACACCTTC.

J is TRBJ2-1 and V is TRBV30; 7 bases agree with TRBD2. The CDR3 is made up of 14 amino acids. Germline CDR1 GTSNPN, CDR2 SVGIG (reference sequence). V lost 8 bases and J lost 4; bases outside the gene matches: 11. DNA for the CDR3: TGTGCCCTACTCGAACGCGGGAGATACAATGAGCAGTTCTTC. It codes for CALLERGRYNEQFF.

The CDR3 region is CASSLTGDRNTGELFF. CDR3 bases: TGCGCCAGCAGCTTGACCGGGGATCGGAACACCGGGGAGCTGTTTTTT. The J gene is TRBJ2-2, the V gene TRBV5-1; perhaps TRBD2 as D (5 bases). The CDR3 contains 16 residues. Trimming removed 1 base at V and 1 base at J, with 11 bases between. From germline, CDR1 is SGHRS and CDR2 YFSETQ.

The V and J genes are TRBV9 and TRBJ2-3; 8 bases are a match to TRBD2. Germline CDR1 and CDR2: SGDLS and YYNGEE. The V gene end was trimmed by 2 bases and the J gene end by 6 bases; junction bases not matched to a gene: 5. The length of the CDR3 is 14 residues. The CDR3 reads CASSVGTRSDTQYF. The CDR3 nucleotides are TGTGCCAGCAGCGTTGGGACTAGATCGGATACGCAGTATTTT.

The rearrangement uses TRBV5-1 and TRBJ1-2; 7 bases agree with TRBD1. Germline V lookup: CDR1 SGHRS, CDR2 YFSETQ. CDR3 size: 14 residues. Unmatched junction bases numbered 7, after V lost 4 bases and J lost 4 bases. CDR3 sequence reads: CASSGGQIPYGYTF. Written as DNA, the CDR3 is TGCGCCAGCAGCGGGGGACAGATACCCTATGGCTACACCTTC.

The chain recombines TRBV10-3 with TRBJ1-1; 7 nucleotides match TRBD1. The V and J ends lost 3 bases and 2 bases, in that order; junction bases with no gene match: 9. The germline CDR1 and CDR2 sequences are ENHRY and SYGVKD. CDR3 length: 16 amino acids. As DNA, the CDR3 is TGTGCCATCAGTGAATCTAGGACAGGCGGAAACACTGAAGCTTTCTTT. Translation: CAISESRTGGNTEAFF.

This clone was counted a single time. The chain combines TRBV13 with TRBJ2-7; 10 bases fit TRBD1. Germline values: CDR1 PRHDT, CDR2 FYEKMQ (reference sequence). Trimming removed 2 bases from V and 5 bases from J; junction bases left unmatched: 6. This CDR3 has 15 amino acids. The CDR3 bases are TGTGCCAGCAGCTTACGGGACAGGGGATTCGACGAGCAGTACTTC. Residues: CASSLRDRGFDEQYF.

V gene TRBV28 combines with J gene TRBJ1-1, with TRBD1 identical over 7 bases. The J segment lost 4 bases and the V segment lost 7 bases, leaving 3 bases of the junction unmatched. The CDR3 length is 12 residues. Germline V lookup: CDR1 MDHEN, CDR2 SYDVKM. The CDR3 DNA sequence: TGTGCCAGCAAACAGGGGCCCACTGAAGCTTTCTTT. Translation: CASKQGPTEAFF.